This is a list of T cell receptor beta chains from one sample in a study of cytomegalovirus exposure and HLA in healthy donors. The repertoire was sequenced with immunoSEQ multiplex PCR; TCRdb's copy has only in-frame clones and lacks some. The top ten hold under 0.6% of the sample, which has about 230,000 clones, around 78% seen once. Sequenced: PBMCs. Receptors were obtained from a boy aged 10-17 years in good health and CMV-seronegative. The CDR3 runs from the conserved cysteine through the conserved F or W. A D gene is named only where the DNA matches it firmly. Clone size, where shown, is once, few, many, or a class for clones that have expanded.

v_gene: TRBV5-1; j_gene: TRBJ2-1; d_gene: TRBD2; abundance: -; CDR3aa: CASSLLGRPAPEQFF; CDR3nt: TGCGCCAGCAGCTTGCTCGGGAGGCCCGCTCCCGAGCAGTTCTTC
v_gene: TRBV29-1; j_gene: TRBJ1-1; d_gene: TRBD1; abundance: -; CDR3aa: CSVAPGGTGVTEAFF; CDR3nt: TGCAGCGTTGCCCCCGGGGGGACAGGGGTCACTGAAGCTTTCTTT
v_gene: TRBV6-5; j_gene: TRBJ1-6; d_gene: TRBD1; abundance: -; CDR3aa: CASRTGQVTPLHF; CDR3nt: TGTGCCAGCAGAACGGGACAGGTTACACCCCTCCACTTT
v_gene: TRBV5-1; j_gene: TRBJ2-3; d_gene: TRBD2; abundance: -; CDR3aa: CASNWGLAGDPDTQYF; CDR3nt: TGCGCCAGCAACTGGGGACTAGCGGGAGACCCAGATACGCAGTATTTT
v_gene: TRBV9; j_gene: TRBJ1-1; d_gene: -; abundance: -; CDR3aa: CASSSQFGVTEAFF; CDR3nt: TGTGCCAGCAGCTCCCAGTTCGGGGTCACTGAAGCTTTCTTT
v_gene: TRBV5-1; j_gene: TRBJ2-1; d_gene: -; abundance: -; CDR3aa: CASTHASTDYNEQFF; CDR3nt: TGCGCCAGCACTCATGCTAGCACCGACTACAATGAGCAGTTCTTC
v_gene: TRBV6-5; j_gene: TRBJ1-2; d_gene: TRBD1; abundance: -; CDR3aa: CASGQGANYTF; CDR3nt: TGTGCCAGTGGACAGGGGGCGAACTACACCTTC
v_gene: TRBV2; j_gene: TRBJ1-5; d_gene: -; abundance: -; CDR3aa: CASSWSGGYNQPQHF; CDR3nt: TGTGCCAGCAGTTGGTCGGGGGGATACAATCAGCCCCAGCATTTT
v_gene: TRBV7-6; j_gene: TRBJ2-5; d_gene: -; abundance: -; CDR3aa: CASSLNKETQYF; CDR3nt: TGTGCCAGCAGCCTCAACAAAGAGACCCAGTACTTC
v_gene: TRBV5-6; j_gene: TRBJ2-1; d_gene: -; abundance: few; CDR3aa: CASSQDAGSSYNEQFF; CDR3nt: TGTGCCAGCAGCCAAGATGCGGGGAGCTCCTACAATGAGCAGTTCTTC
v_gene: TRBV6-5; j_gene: TRBJ1-2; d_gene: -; abundance: few; CDR3aa: CASSYSRTYGGGYTF; CDR3nt: TGTGCCAGCAGTTACTCGAGGACGTACGGGGGAGGCTACACCTTC
v_gene: TRBV30; j_gene: TRBJ2-7; d_gene: TRBD1; abundance: -; CDR3aa: CAWRYRQGIAYEQYF; CDR3nt: TGTGCCTGGAGATATCGACAGGGTATCGCCTACGAGCAGTACTTC
v_gene: TRBV7-9; j_gene: TRBJ1-1; d_gene: TRBD1; abundance: -; CDR3aa: CSSTFSQGDAFF; CDR3nt: TGTTCCAGCACCTTTTCACAGGGGGACGCTTTCTTT
v_gene: TRBV27; j_gene: TRBJ1-2; d_gene: -; abundance: few; CDR3aa: CASSLFRTDRSYGYTF; CDR3nt: TGTGCCAGCAGTTTATTCCGGACAGACCGATCCTATGGCTACACCTTC
v_gene: TRBV14; j_gene: TRBJ1-2; d_gene: -; abundance: -; CDR3aa: CASSQVRDGYTF; CDR3nt: TGTGCCAGCAGCCAAGTGCGAGATGGCTACACCTTC
v_gene: TRBV13; j_gene: TRBJ1-5; d_gene: -; abundance: once; CDR3aa: CASSFFCAGTWPQHF; CDR3nt: TGTGCCAGCAGCTTTTTCTGTGCGGGTACGTGGCCCCAGCATTTT
v_gene: TRBV5-4; j_gene: TRBJ2-5; d_gene: TRBD2; abundance: -; CDR3aa: CASSLGLALETQYF; CDR3nt: TGTGCCAGCAGCTTGGGACTAGCGCTAGAGACCCAGTACTTC
v_gene: TRBV29-1; j_gene: TRBJ2-3; d_gene: -; abundance: -; CDR3aa: CSVASTDTQYF; CDR3nt: TGCAGCGTTGCTAGCACAGATACGCAGTATTTT
v_gene: TRBV20-1; j_gene: TRBJ1-2; d_gene: -; abundance: -; CDR3aa: CSPRGYTF; CDR3nt: TGCAGCCCCCGTGGCTACACCTTC
v_gene: TRBV29-1; j_gene: TRBJ1-1; d_gene: TRBD1; abundance: -; CDR3aa: CSVERQGNTEAFF; CDR3nt: TGCAGCGTTGAGAGACAGGGGAACACTGAAGCTTTCTTT
v_gene: TRBV6-5; j_gene: TRBJ1-2; d_gene: -; abundance: -; CDR3aa: CASSPREFGYGYTF; CDR3nt: TGTGCCAGCAGCCCGCGGGAGTTTGGCTATGGCTACACCTTC
v_gene: TRBV5-4; j_gene: TRBJ2-7; d_gene: TRBD2; abundance: once; CDR3aa: CASSLAGGSYEQYF; CDR3nt: TGTGCCAGCAGCCTAGCGGGAGGAAGTTACGAGCAGTACTTC
v_gene: TRBV6-5; j_gene: TRBJ1-2; d_gene: TRBD1; abundance: few; CDR3aa: CASSRTGGGYTF; CDR3nt: TGTGCCAGCAGTCGGACAGGCGGAGGCTACACCTTC
v_gene: TRBV5-1; j_gene: TRBJ2-3; d_gene: -; abundance: -; CDR3aa: CASTVVPSTDTQYF; CDR3nt: TGCGCCAGCACGGTCGTCCCTAGCACAGATACGCAGTATTTT
v_gene: TRBV6-5; j_gene: TRBJ1-2; d_gene: TRBD1; abundance: -; CDR3aa: CASTKRTGGGYTF; CDR3nt: TGTGCCAGCACTAAACGGACAGGGGGTGGCTACACCTTC
v_gene: TRBV19; j_gene: TRBJ1-1; d_gene: -; abundance: few; CDR3aa: CASSLHGQLGAEAFF; CDR3nt: TGTGCCAGCTCACTTCACGGACAGTTAGGCGCTGAAGCTTTCTTT
v_gene: TRBV2; j_gene: TRBJ1-2; d_gene: -; abundance: -; CDR3aa: CASRDSGWGYGYTF; CDR3nt: TGTGCCAGCAGAGACTCAGGGTGGGGCTATGGCTACACCTTC
v_gene: TRBV5-1; j_gene: TRBJ2-2; d_gene: TRBD1; abundance: -; CDR3aa: CASSWDRGNTGELFF; CDR3nt: TGCGCCAGCAGCTGGGACAGGGGAAACACCGGGGAGCTGTTTTTT
v_gene: TRBV27; j_gene: TRBJ2-7; d_gene: TRBD1; abundance: few; CDR3aa: CASRMAARDRGFYEQYF; CDR3nt: TGTGCCAGCAGAATGGCGGCCCGGGACAGGGGGTTCTACGAGCAGTACTTC
v_gene: TRBV11-3; j_gene: TRBJ2-5; d_gene: TRBD2; abundance: once; CDR3aa: CASSPGLDGGVQETQYF; CDR3nt: TGTGCCAGCAGCCCTGGGCTCGACGGGGGGGTACAAGAGACCCAGTACTTC
v_gene: TRBV7-6; j_gene: TRBJ2-7; d_gene: TRBD1; abundance: once; CDR3aa: CASSLNGQGWHEQYF; CDR3nt: TGTGCCAGCAGCTTAAATGGACAGGGTTGGCACGAGCAGTACTTC
v_gene: TRBV12-5; j_gene: TRBJ1-6; d_gene: -; abundance: -; CDR3aa: CASGLGHNNSPLHF; CDR3nt: TGTGCTAGTGGTTTGGGACATAATAATTCACCCCTCCACTTT
v_gene: TRBV5-1; j_gene: TRBJ2-4; d_gene: TRBD2; abundance: -; CDR3aa: CASSVPDSGRGNSKNIQYF; CDR3nt: TGCGCCAGCAGCGTTCCCGACAGCGGGAGGGGCAATTCCAAAAACATTCAGTACTTC
v_gene: TRBV5-4; j_gene: TRBJ1-2; d_gene: -; abundance: -; CDR3aa: CASSLYRDSFGYGYTF; CDR3nt: TGTGCCAGCAGCTTATACCGGGACTCATTTGGGTATGGCTACACCTTC
v_gene: TRBV5-1; j_gene: TRBJ1-3; d_gene: TRBD1; abundance: -; CDR3aa: CASSVGQGIDRGSGNTIYF; CDR3nt: TGCGCCAGCAGCGTGGGACAGGGGATCGATAGGGGCTCTGGAAACACCATATATTTT
v_gene: TRBV5-4; j_gene: TRBJ1-1; d_gene: -; abundance: -; CDR3aa: CASSPGRENTEAFF; CDR3nt: TGTGCCAGCAGCCCCGGTCGGGAGAACACTGAAGCTTTCTTT
v_gene: TRBV7-2; j_gene: TRBJ2-1; d_gene: -; abundance: -; CDR3aa: CASSFNHRSEQFF; CDR3nt: TGTGCCAGCAGCTTTAATCACCGGAGTGAGCAGTTCTTC
v_gene: TRBV6-6; j_gene: TRBJ2-7; d_gene: -; abundance: few; CDR3aa: CASSYLSRSSYEQYF; CDR3nt: TGTGCCAGCAGTTATCTCTCTCGGAGCTCCTACGAGCAGTACTTC
v_gene: TRBV19; j_gene: TRBJ2-1; d_gene: TRBD2; abundance: once; CDR3aa: CASSIKGGGYNEQFF; CDR3nt: TGTGCCAGTAGTATCAAAGGCGGGGGGTACAATGAGCAGTTCTTC
v_gene: TRBV5-6; j_gene: TRBJ2-1; d_gene: -; abundance: -; CDR3aa: CASSLGPRGLEVF; CDR3nt: TGTGCCAGCAGCTTGGGCCCCAGGGGCCTTGAGGTCTTC